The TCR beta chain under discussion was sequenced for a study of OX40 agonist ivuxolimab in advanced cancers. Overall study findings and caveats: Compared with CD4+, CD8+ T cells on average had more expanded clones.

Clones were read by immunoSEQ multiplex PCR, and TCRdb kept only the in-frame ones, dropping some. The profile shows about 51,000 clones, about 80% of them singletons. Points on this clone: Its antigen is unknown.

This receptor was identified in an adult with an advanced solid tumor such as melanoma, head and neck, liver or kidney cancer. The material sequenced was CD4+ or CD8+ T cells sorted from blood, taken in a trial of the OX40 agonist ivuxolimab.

The CDR3 DNA reads as TGTGCCAGCAGCCCCGGGACTAGCGGGACTTCGGATACGCAGTATTTT. Protein sequence: CASSPGTSGTSDTQYF. The chain uses TRBV11-3 and TRBJ2-3; 13 bases are a match to TRBD2. This CDR3 spans 16 amino acids. The germline V gene has CDR1 SGHNT and CDR2 YENEEA. V dropped 5 bases and J dropped 6; count of bases not matched to a gene: 8.